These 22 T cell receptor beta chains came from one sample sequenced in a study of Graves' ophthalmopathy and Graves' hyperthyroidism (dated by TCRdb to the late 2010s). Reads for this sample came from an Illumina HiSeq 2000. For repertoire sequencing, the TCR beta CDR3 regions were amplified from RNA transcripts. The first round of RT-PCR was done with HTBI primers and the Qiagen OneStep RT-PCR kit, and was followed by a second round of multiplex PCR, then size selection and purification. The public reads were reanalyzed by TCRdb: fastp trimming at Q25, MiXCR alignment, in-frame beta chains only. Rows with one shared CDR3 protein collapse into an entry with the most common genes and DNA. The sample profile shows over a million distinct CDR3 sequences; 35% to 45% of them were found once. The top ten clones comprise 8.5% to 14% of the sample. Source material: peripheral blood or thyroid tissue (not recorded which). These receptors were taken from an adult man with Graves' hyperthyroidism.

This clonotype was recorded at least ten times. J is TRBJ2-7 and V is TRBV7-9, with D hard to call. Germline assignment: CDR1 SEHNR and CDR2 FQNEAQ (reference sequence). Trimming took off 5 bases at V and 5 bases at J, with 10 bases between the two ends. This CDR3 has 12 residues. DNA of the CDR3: TGTGCCAGCAGCCCCACCTTGGACGAGCAGTACTTC. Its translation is CASSPTLDEQYF.

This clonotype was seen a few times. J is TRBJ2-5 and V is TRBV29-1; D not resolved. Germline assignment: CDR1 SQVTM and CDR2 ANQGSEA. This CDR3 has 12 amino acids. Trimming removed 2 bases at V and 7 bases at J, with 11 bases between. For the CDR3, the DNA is TGCAGCGTTGAACAGACTTTGGCGACCCAGTACTTC. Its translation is CSVEQTLATQYF.

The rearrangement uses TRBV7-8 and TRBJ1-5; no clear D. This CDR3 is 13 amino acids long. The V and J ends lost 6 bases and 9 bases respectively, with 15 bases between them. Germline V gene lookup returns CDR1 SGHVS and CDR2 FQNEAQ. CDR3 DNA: TGTGCCAGCAGTTTACCGGGTCTTGGGCCCCAGCATTTT. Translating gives CASSLPGLGPQHF.

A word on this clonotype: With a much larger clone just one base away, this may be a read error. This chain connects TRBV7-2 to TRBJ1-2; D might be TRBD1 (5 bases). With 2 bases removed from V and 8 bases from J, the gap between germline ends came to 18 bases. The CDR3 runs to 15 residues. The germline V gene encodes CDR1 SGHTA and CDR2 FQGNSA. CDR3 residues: CASSLKVWTLLGYTF. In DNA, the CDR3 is TGTGCCAGCAGCTTAAAGGTGTGGACACTGCTGGGCTACACCTTC.

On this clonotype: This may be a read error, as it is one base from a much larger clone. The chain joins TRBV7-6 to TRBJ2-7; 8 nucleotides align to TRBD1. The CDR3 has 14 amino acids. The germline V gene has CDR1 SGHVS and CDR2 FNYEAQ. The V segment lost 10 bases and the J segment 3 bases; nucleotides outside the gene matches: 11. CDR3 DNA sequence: TGTGCCAACAGGCCCGAGACAGGGGACTACGAGCAGTACTTC. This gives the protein CANRPETGDYEQYF.

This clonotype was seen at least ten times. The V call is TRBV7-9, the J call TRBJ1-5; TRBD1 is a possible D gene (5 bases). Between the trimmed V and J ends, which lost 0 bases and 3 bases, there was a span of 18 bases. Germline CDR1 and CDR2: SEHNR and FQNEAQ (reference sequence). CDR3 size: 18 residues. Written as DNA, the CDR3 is TGTGCCAGCAGCTTAGCTCCCCGGTCGGGACCGATCAATCAGCCCCAGCATTTT. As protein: CASSLAPRSGPINQPQHF.

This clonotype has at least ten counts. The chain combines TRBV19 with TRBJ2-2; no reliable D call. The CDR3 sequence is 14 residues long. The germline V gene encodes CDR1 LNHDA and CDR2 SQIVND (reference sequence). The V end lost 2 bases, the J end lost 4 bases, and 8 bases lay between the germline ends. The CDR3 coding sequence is TGTGCCAGTAGTATACAGGAGACCACCGGGGAGCTGTTTTTT. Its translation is CASSIQETTGELFF.

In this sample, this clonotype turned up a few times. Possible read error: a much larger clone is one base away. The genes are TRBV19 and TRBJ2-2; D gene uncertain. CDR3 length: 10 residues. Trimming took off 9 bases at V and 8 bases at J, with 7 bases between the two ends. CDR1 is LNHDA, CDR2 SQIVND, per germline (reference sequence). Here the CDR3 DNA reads TGTGCCAGCCAGCGTGGGGAGCTGTTTTTT. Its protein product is CASQRGELFF.

The CDR3 DNA is TGCAGTGCCGGACGCTTGACCTACGAGCAGTACTTC. Translating gives CSAGRLTYEQYF. This chain uses TRBV20-1 with TRBJ2-7; no firm D call. CDR3 length: 12 residues. From germline, CDR1 is DFQATT and CDR2 SNEGSKA (reference sequence). With 6 bases removed from V and 2 bases from J, the gap between germline ends came to 11 bases.

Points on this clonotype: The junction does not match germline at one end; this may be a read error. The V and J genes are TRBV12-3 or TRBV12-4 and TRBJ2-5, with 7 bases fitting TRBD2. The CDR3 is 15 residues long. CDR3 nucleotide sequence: TGTGTCAGCAGTTTAGTCCGGGGGGTACAAGAGACCCAGTACTTC. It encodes CVSSLVRGVQETQYF.

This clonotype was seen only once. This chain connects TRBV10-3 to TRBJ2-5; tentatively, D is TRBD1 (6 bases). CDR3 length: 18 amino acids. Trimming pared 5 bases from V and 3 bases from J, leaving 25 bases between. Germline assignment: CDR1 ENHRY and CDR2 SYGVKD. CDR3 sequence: CAISYRLGALPREETQYF. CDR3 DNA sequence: TGTGCCATCAGTTACCGGCTGGGGGCCCTACCTCGGGAAGAGACCCAGTACTTC.

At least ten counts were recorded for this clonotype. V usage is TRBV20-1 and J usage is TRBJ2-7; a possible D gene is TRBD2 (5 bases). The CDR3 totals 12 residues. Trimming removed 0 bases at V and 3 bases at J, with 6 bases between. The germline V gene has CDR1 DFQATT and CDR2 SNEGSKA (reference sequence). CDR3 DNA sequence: TGCAGTGCTAGAGATGGAGGCTACGAGCAGTACTTC. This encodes CSARDGGYEQYF.

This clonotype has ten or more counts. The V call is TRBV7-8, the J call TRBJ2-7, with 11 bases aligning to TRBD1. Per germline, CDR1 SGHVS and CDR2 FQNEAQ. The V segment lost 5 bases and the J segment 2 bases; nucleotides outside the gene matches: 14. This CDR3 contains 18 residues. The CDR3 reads CASSPRRHPGQGAYEQYF. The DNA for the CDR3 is TGTGCCAGCAGCCCCCGTCGTCATCCGGGACAGGGGGCCTACGAGCAGTACTTC. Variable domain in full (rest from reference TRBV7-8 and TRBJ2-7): GAGVSQSPRYKVAKRGQDVALRCDPISGHVSLFWYQQALGQGPEFLTYFQNEAQLDKSGLPSDRFFAERPEGSVSTLKIQRTQQEDSAVYLCASSPRRHPGQGAYEQYFGPGTRLTVT.

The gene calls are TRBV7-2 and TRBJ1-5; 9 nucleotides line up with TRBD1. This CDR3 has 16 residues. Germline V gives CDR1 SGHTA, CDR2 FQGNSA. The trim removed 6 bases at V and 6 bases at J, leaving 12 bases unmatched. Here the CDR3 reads CASSYSTGGWGQPQHF. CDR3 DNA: TGTGCCAGCAGTTACTCTACAGGGGGCTGGGGTCAGCCCCAGCATTTT.

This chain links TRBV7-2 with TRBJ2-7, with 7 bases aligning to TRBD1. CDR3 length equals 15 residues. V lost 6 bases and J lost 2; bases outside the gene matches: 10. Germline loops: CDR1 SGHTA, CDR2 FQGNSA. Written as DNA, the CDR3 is TGTGCCAGCAGTCAGACCGGGACAGAAACCTACGAGCAGTACTTC. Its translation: CASSQTGTETYEQYF.

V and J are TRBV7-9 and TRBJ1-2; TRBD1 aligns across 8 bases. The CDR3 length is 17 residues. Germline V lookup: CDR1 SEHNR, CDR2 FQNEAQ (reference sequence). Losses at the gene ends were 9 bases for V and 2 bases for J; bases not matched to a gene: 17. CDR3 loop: CASRDCDQGASNYGYTF. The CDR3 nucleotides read TGTGCCAGTAGAGATTGTGATCAGGGGGCGTCCAACTATGGCTACACCTTC.

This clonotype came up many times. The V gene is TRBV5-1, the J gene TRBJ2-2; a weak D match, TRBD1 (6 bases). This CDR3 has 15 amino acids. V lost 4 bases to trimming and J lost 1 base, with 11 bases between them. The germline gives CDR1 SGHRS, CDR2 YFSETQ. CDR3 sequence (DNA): TGCGCCAGCAGCCGGGACACCGGGAACACCGGGGAGCTGTTTTTT. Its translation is CASSRDTGNTGELFF.

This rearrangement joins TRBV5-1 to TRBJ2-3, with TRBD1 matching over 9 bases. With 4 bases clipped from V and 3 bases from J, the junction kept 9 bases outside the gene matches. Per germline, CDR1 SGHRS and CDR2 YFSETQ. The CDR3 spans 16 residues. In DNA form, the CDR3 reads TGCGCCAGCAGCAGTGCGCCGGGACAGGGTACAGATACGCAGTATTTT. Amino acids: CASSSAPGQGTDTQYF.

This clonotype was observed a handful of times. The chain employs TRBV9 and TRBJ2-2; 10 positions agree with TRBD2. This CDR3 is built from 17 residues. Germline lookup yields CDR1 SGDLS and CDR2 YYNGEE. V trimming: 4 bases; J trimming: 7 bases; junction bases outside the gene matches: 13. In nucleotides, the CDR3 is TGTGCCAGCAGCCCTATCCGGACTAGCGGACTTCTCGGGGAGCTGTTTTTT. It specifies CASSPIRTSGLLGELFF. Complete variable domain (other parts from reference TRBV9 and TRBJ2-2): DSGVTQTPKHLITATGQRVTLRCSPRSGDLSVYWYQQSLDQGLQFLIQYYNGEERAKGNILERFSAQQFPDLHSELNLSSLELGDSALYFCASSPIRTSGLLGELFFGEGSRLTVL.

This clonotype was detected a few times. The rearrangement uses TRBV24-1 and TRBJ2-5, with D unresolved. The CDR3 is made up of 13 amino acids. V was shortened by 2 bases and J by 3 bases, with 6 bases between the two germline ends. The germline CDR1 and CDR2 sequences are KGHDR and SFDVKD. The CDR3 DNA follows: TGTGCCACCAGTGATTCGATAAAAGAGACCCAGTACTTC. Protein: CATSDSIKETQYF.

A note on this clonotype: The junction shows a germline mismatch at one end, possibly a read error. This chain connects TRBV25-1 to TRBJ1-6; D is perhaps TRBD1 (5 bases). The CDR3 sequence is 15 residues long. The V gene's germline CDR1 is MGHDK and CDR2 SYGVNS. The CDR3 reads CAGSEFPGRGSPLHF. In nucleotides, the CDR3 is TGTGCCGGCAGTGAATTCCCGGGGCGGGGCTCACCCCTCCACTTT.

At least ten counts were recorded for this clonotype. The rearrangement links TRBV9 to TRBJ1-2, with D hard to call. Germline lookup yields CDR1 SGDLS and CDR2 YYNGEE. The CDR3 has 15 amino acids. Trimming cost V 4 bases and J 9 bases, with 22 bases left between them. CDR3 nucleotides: TGTGCCAGCAGCAACCCCGGACGCCTCAGCGTAAGCTACACCTTC. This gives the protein CASSNPGRLSVSYTF.